Presented here are 10 T cell receptor beta chains from one specimen sequenced in a study of T cell responses to AZD1222 COVID-19 vaccine. The repertoire was sequenced with immunoSEQ multiplex PCR; TCRdb's copy has only in-frame clones and lacks some. The sample includes approximately 150,000 clones, about nine tenths of them seen just once. The sequencing here drew on peripheral blood, taken on day 0 of MenACWY control vaccination. Receptor source: an adult in good health.

The chain links TRBV10-3 to TRBJ1-1; 9 bases map to TRBD1. Germline values: CDR1 ENHRY, CDR2 SYGVKD. V trimming: 4 bases; J trimming: 6 bases; junction bases outside the gene matches: 3. CDR3 length equals 13 residues. CDR3 nucleotides: TGTGCCATCAGTGCACAGGGGGCTGCTGAAGCTTTCTTT. It translates to CAISAQGAAEAFF.

This chain joins TRBV4-1 and TRBJ1-2; 7 bases map to TRBD1. This CDR3 region has 15 residues. Per germline, CDR1 MGHRA and CDR2 YSYEKL. The V and J ends lost 0 bases and 4 bases, in that order; junction bases with no gene match: 5. The CDR3 loop reads CASSQDRPGGYGYTF. The CDR3 DNA reads TGCGCCAGCAGCCAAGATAGGCCAGGGGGCTATGGCTACACCTTC.

The V call is TRBV5-1, the J call TRBJ1-3; possible D gene TRBD1, 6 bases. This CDR3 spans 15 amino acids. Trimming removed 5 bases from V and 0 bases from J, with 12 bases in between. Germline CDR1 is SGHRS and CDR2 is YFSETQ. The CDR3 is CASSLGGFSGNTIYF. CDR3 bases: TGCGCCAGCAGTTTAGGGGGTTTCTCTGGAAACACCATATATTTT.

This chain links TRBV19 with TRBJ2-5, with a possible D match to TRBD1 (5 bases). The V end was cut by 6 bases, the J end by 2 bases, with 10 bases between. This CDR3 contains 13 residues. Germline V gene lookup returns CDR1 LNHDA and CDR2 SQIVND (reference sequence). The CDR3 DNA is TGTGCCAGTAGGAGACAGATTCAAGAGACCCAGTACTTC. Protein sequence: CASRRQIQETQYF.

The rearrangement uses TRBV5-4 and TRBJ2-7; TRBD1 agrees at 9 bases. The CDR3 sequence is 14 residues long. The trim removed 4 bases at V and 5 bases at J, leaving 7 bases unmatched. Germline assignment: CDR1 SGHNT and CDR2 YYREEE (reference sequence). CDR3 coding DNA: TGTGCCAGCAGCCTATACAGGGGGCTCGACGAGCAGTACTTC. This gives the protein CASSLYRGLDEQYF.

This sequence joins TRBV9 and TRBJ2-3; 9 bases agree with TRBD2. There are 17 residues in the CDR3. Per germline, CDR1 SGDLS and CDR2 YYNGEE. With 3 bases clipped from V and 0 bases from J, the junction kept 8 bases outside the gene matches. CDR3 in DNA: TGTGCCAGCAGCGCCTTCCCTCTAGCGGGGAGCACAGATACGCAGTATTTT. It yields the protein CASSAFPLAGSTDTQYF.

CDR3 sequence (DNA): TGTGCCAGTAGCCTGGACAGACTGATACGTATGAACACTGAAGCTTTCTTT. As protein: CASSLDRLIRMNTEAFF. The chain recombines TRBV19 with TRBJ1-1; D possibly corresponds to TRBD1 (6 bases). Trimming removed 6 bases from V and 0 bases from J, with 20 bases in between. The germline V gene encodes CDR1 LNHDA and CDR2 SQIVND (reference sequence). The CDR3 contains 17 residues.

In its sample, this clone ranks as medium-sized (0.01 to 0.1%). This chain uses TRBV15 with TRBJ2-7; maybe TRBD2 (6 bases). Trimming cost V 1 base and J 1 base, with 11 bases left between them. The CDR3 length is 15 residues. In germline, CDR1 is LNHNV, CDR2 YYDKDF (reference sequence). The CDR3 region is CATSRGGTQSYEQYF. In DNA, the CDR3 is TGTGCCACCAGCAGAGGCGGGACCCAGTCCTACGAGCAGTACTTC.

The count of this clone is one. The chain couples TRBV6-5 to TRBJ1-3; 8 nucleotides agree with TRBD1. In germline, CDR1 is MNHEY, CDR2 SVGAGI. J lost 4 bases, V lost 3 bases, and 8 bases had no gene match. This CDR3 is 16 amino acids long. The CDR3 coding sequence is TGTGCCAGCAGTTATAATGGACAGGGAGGAGGAAACACCATATATTTT. Translation gives CASSYNGQGGGNTIYF.

The chain couples TRBV6-5 to TRBJ2-3; D gene unclear. The germline CDR1 and CDR2 sequences are MNHEY and SVGAGI. This CDR3 comprises 15 residues. Trimming took off 0 bases at V and 2 bases at J, with 9 bases between the two ends. The CDR3 DNA reads TGTGCCAGCAGTTACTCCGCACTCAACACAGATACGCAGTATTTT. Translated, it gives CASSYSALNTDTQYF.